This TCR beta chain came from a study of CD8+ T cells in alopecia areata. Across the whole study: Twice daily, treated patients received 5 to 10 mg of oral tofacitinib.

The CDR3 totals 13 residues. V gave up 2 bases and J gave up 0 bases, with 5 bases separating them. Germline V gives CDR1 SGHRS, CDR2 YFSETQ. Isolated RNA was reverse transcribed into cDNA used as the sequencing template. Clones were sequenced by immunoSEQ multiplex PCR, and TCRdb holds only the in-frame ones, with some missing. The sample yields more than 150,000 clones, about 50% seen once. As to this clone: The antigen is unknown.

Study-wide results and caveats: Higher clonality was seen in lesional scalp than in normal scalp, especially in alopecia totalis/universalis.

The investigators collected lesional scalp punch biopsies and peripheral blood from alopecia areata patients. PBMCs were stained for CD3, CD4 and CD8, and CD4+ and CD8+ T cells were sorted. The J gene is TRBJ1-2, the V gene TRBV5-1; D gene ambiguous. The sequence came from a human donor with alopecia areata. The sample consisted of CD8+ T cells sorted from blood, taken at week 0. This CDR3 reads CASSFSANYGYTF. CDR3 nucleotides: TGCGCCAGCAGCTTCTCGGCTAACTATGGCTACACCTTC. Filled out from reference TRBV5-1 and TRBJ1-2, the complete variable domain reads KAGVTQTPRYLIKTRGQQVTLSCSPISGHRSVSWYQQTPGQGLQFLFEYFSETQRNKGNFPGRFSGRQFSNSRSEMNVSTLELGDSALYLCASSFSANYGYTFGSGTRLTVV.